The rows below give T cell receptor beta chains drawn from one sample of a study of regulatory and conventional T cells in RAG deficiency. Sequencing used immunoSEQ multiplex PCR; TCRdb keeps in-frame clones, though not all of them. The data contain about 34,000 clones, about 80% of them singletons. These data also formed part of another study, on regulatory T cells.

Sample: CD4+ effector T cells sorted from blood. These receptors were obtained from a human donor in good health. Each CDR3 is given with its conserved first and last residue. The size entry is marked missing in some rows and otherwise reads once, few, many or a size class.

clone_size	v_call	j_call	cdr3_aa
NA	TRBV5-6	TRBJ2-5	CASHGWLGRETQYF
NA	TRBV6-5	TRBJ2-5	CASSGLAGGQETQYF
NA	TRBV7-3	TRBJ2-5	CASSLTGWQGETQYF
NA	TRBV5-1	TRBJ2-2	CASSSRRSNTGELFF
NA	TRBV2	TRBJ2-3	CATLLDGTASDTQYF
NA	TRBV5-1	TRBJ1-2	CASSPRSGGSYGYTF
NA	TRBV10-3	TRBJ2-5	CATQGQGEETQYF
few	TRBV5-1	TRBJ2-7	CASRRMWDEQYF
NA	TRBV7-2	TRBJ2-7	CASSLVGAGGPYEQYF
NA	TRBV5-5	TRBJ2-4	CASSGTGTGGPKNIQYF
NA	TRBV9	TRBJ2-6	CASSAQTGSGANVLTF
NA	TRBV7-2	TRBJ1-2	CASSLTGVGVSYGYTF
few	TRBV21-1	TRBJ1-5	CASSHPGAQHF
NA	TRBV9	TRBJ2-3	CASSARPNTDTQYF
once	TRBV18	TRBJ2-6	CASSPGGGANVLTF
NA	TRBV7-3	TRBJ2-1	CASSLRTSAVTNEQFF
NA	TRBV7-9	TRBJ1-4	CASSPGQLNEKLFF
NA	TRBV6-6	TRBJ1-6	CASSPSGAGSPLHF
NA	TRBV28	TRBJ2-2	CAAGGTGTGELFF
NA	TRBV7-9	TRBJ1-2	CASSLDRGYGYTF
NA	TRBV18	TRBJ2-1	CASSPPAGGGEQFF
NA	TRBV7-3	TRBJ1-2	CASSVGQGRGYTF
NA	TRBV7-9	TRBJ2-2	CASSLYPQRGNTGELFF
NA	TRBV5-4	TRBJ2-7	CASSLDVGLGYEQYF
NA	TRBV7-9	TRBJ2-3	CASSPAGLAAAASTDTQYF
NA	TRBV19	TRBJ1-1	CASSMGGTVHTEAFF
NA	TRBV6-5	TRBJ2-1	CASSQGAEQFF
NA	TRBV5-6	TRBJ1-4	CASSSRRQGGTNEKLFF
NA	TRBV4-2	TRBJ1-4	CASSQDPAGTGVWEKLFF
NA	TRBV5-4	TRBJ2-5	CASSLQLRARAQETQYF
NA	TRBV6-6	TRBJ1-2	CASSLQGDYGYTF
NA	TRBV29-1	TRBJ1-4	CSVEDLGSEKLFF
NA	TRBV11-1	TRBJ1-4	CASSLSRGTNEKLFF
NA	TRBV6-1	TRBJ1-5	CASSVQGPHSNQPQHF
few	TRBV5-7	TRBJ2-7	CASSLPPGTSTYEQYF
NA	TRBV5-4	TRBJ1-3	CASSFPGQGENTIYF
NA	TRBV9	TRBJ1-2	CASSSVQGAVGYTF
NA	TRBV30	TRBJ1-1	CAWSVVYGANTEAFF
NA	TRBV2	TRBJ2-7	CASSGSGGALYEQYF
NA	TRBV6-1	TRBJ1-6	CASRLSPGARSPLHF
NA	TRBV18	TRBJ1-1	CASSPMVVNTEAFF